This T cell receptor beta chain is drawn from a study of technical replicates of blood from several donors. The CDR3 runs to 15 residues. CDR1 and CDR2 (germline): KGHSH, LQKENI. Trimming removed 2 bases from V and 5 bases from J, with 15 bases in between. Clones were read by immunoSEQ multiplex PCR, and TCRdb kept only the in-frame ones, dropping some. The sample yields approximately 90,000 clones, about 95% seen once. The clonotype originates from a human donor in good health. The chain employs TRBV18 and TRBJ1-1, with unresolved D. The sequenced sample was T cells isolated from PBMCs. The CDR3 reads CASSPGAGTGTEAFF. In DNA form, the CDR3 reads TGTGCCAGCTCACCAGGCGCAGGTACGGGGACTGAAGCTTTCTTT.